The rows below give T cell receptor beta chains drawn from one sample of a study of CD8+ T cells in alopecia areata. Repertoires were generated with immunoSEQ multiplex PCR, while TCRdb's copy carries only in-frame clones and drops some. Of 200,000 or so clones detected, 58% appear once; the ten largest clones hold roughly 5.8%. This specimen was CD4+ T cells sorted from blood, taken at week 24, from a patient treated with tofacitinib. The receptors come from a human donor with alopecia areata. CDR3s include the opening cysteine and the closing phenylalanine or tryptophan. Each record gives: D gene, clone size, J gene, V gene, CDR3 protein, CDR3 DNA. The D gene is left open where the match is weak. Only some rows state a clone size, as once, few, many or a class for expanded clones.

d_call: TRBD2
clone_size: -
j_call: TRBJ2-4
v_call: TRBV6-5
cdr3_aa: CASSKAGGYIQYF
cdr3_nt: TGTGCCAGCAGCAAAGCGGGAGGTTACATTCAGTACTTC

d_call: -
clone_size: -
j_call: TRBJ2-4
v_call: TRBV7-2
cdr3_aa: CASSPGVRAKNIQYF
cdr3_nt: TGTGCCAGCAGCCCAGGGGTCCGAGCCAAAAACATTCAGTACTTC

d_call: TRBD2
clone_size: -
j_call: TRBJ2-7
v_call: TRBV5-1
cdr3_aa: CASSSSGAAYEQYF
cdr3_nt: TGCGCCAGCAGCTCTAGCGGGGCAGCCTACGAGCAGTACTTC

d_call: -
clone_size: few
j_call: TRBJ2-7
v_call: TRBV5-1
cdr3_aa: CASSQTSGSYEQYF
cdr3_nt: TGCGCCAGCAGCCAGACGTCCGGGTCGTACGAGCAGTACTTC

d_call: TRBD2
clone_size: -
j_call: TRBJ2-5
v_call: TRBV4-1
cdr3_aa: CASSQRLAEETQYF
cdr3_nt: TGCGCCAGCAGCCAGCGACTAGCGGAAGAGACCCAGTACTTC

d_call: -
clone_size: -
j_call: TRBJ1-1
v_call: TRBV29-1
cdr3_aa: CSVSVNTEAFF
cdr3_nt: TGCAGCGTTTCAGTGAACACTGAAGCTTTCTTT

d_call: -
clone_size: -
j_call: TRBJ2-7
v_call: TRBV7-3
cdr3_aa: CASSYGLAPYEQYF
cdr3_nt: TGTGCCAGCAGCTATGGACTGGCCCCTTACGAGCAGTACTTC

d_call: -
clone_size: -
j_call: TRBJ2-2
v_call: TRBV7-2
cdr3_aa: CASSLEAGGELFF
cdr3_nt: TGTGCCAGCAGCTTAGAAGCCGGGGGGGAGCTGTTTTTT

d_call: TRBD1
clone_size: once
j_call: TRBJ1-2
v_call: TRBV5-4
cdr3_aa: CASSPGTGDGYTF
cdr3_nt: TGTGCCAGCAGCCCCGGGACAGGCGATGGCTACACCTTC

d_call: TRBD1
clone_size: -
j_call: TRBJ1-5
v_call: TRBV5-6
cdr3_aa: CASSQDRANQPQHF
cdr3_nt: TGTGCCAGCAGCCAAGACAGGGCTAATCAGCCCCAGCATTTT

d_call: -
clone_size: -
j_call: TRBJ2-5
v_call: TRBV7-3
cdr3_aa: CASSLTNQETQYF
cdr3_nt: TGTGCCAGCAGCCTTACCAATCAAGAGACCCAGTACTTC

d_call: TRBD1
clone_size: -
j_call: TRBJ2-7
v_call: TRBV28
cdr3_aa: CASSFGTVSYEQYF
cdr3_nt: TGTGCCAGCAGTTTTGGGACAGTTTCCTACGAGCAGTACTTC

d_call: -
clone_size: -
j_call: TRBJ2-1
v_call: TRBV29-1
cdr3_aa: CSVERGLGINEQFF
cdr3_nt: TGCAGCGTTGAAAGGGGACTGGGTATCAATGAGCAGTTCTTC

d_call: TRBD1
clone_size: few
j_call: TRBJ2-1
v_call: TRBV7-9
cdr3_aa: CASVSGGGGEQFF
cdr3_nt: TGTGCCAGCGTCTCAGGGGGTGGTGGTGAGCAGTTCTTC

d_call: TRBD1
clone_size: few
j_call: TRBJ2-2
v_call: TRBV7-2
cdr3_aa: CASSKVGTGTGELFF
cdr3_nt: TGTGCCAGCAGCAAAGTCGGGACAGGCACCGGGGAGCTGTTTTTT

d_call: -
clone_size: -
j_call: TRBJ1-5
v_call: TRBV2
cdr3_aa: CASSTLGGGQPQHF
cdr3_nt: TGTGCCAGCAGCACCCTGGGGGGGGGACAGCCCCAGCATTTT

d_call: -
clone_size: -
j_call: TRBJ2-1
v_call: TRBV15
cdr3_aa: CATSGAGRPYNEQFF
cdr3_nt: TGTGCCACCAGCGGAGCGGGCCGACCGTACAATGAGCAGTTCTTC

d_call: -
clone_size: few
j_call: TRBJ2-3
v_call: TRBV19
cdr3_aa: CASSISPGLITDTQYF
cdr3_nt: TGTGCCAGTAGTATTTCCCCGGGACTCATCACAGATACGCAGTATTTT

d_call: -
clone_size: -
j_call: TRBJ2-1
v_call: TRBV5-1
cdr3_aa: CASSPRPTNNEQFF
cdr3_nt: TGCGCCAGCAGCCCACGCCCCACAAACAATGAGCAGTTCTTC

d_call: -
clone_size: -
j_call: TRBJ2-5
v_call: TRBV27
cdr3_aa: CASSSETQYF
cdr3_nt: TGTGCCAGCAGTTCAGAGACCCAGTACTTC

d_call: TRBD1
clone_size: -
j_call: TRBJ2-5
v_call: TRBV6-6
cdr3_aa: CASRPRDRGEETQYF
cdr3_nt: TGTGCCAGCAGACCACGGGACAGGGGAGAAGAGACCCAGTACTTC

d_call: -
clone_size: many
j_call: TRBJ2-4
v_call: TRBV28
cdr3_aa: CASGSMGIQYF
cdr3_nt: TGTGCCAGCGGATCGATGGGCATTCAGTACTTC

d_call: -
clone_size: -
j_call: TRBJ2-1
v_call: TRBV9
cdr3_aa: CASSVDRNEQFF
cdr3_nt: TGTGCCAGCAGCGTAGATAGAAATGAGCAGTTCTTC

d_call: -
clone_size: -
j_call: TRBJ2-5
v_call: TRBV28
cdr3_aa: CASSPRGEGSVTQYF
cdr3_nt: TGTGCCAGCAGTCCCAGGGGGGAGGGTTCGGTGACCCAGTACTTC

d_call: -
clone_size: -
j_call: TRBJ1-5
v_call: TRBV6-5
cdr3_aa: CASSYKGDGNQPQHF
cdr3_nt: TGTGCCAGCAGTTACAAAGGGGACGGCAATCAGCCCCAGCATTTT

d_call: TRBD1
clone_size: -
j_call: TRBJ2-3
v_call: TRBV10-3
cdr3_aa: CAISDHRTGSTDTQYF
cdr3_nt: TGTGCCATCAGTGATCATCGGACAGGGAGCACAGATACGCAGTATTTT

d_call: -
clone_size: few
j_call: TRBJ1-6
v_call: TRBV5-6
cdr3_aa: CASSGGQSFVIPLHF
cdr3_nt: TGTGCCAGCAGCGGAGGACAGAGCTTTGTGATTCCCCTCCACTTT

d_call: -
clone_size: few
j_call: TRBJ1-2
v_call: TRBV30
cdr3_aa: CAWSVLDYGYTF
cdr3_nt: TGTGCCTGGAGTGTCCTGGACTATGGCTACACCTTC

d_call: -
clone_size: -
j_call: TRBJ2-5
v_call: TRBV4-1
cdr3_aa: CASSQGIQRETQYF
cdr3_nt: TGCGCCAGCAGCCAAGGGATCCAAAGGGAGACCCAGTACTTC

d_call: -
clone_size: few
j_call: TRBJ1-5
v_call: TRBV6-6
cdr3_aa: CASRQGEGQPQHF
cdr3_nt: TGTGCCAGCAGACAGGGAGAAGGTCAGCCCCAGCATTTT

d_call: -
clone_size: -
j_call: TRBJ2-7
v_call: TRBV5-1
cdr3_aa: CASSLEGLEQYF
cdr3_nt: TGCGCCAGCAGCTTGGAAGGACTCGAGCAGTACTTC

d_call: -
clone_size: -
j_call: TRBJ1-1
v_call: TRBV5-4
cdr3_aa: CASSLAARNTEAFF
cdr3_nt: TGTGCCAGCAGCTTGGCAGCCCGGAACACTGAAGCTTTCTTT

d_call: TRBD1
clone_size: -
j_call: TRBJ2-5
v_call: TRBV15
cdr3_aa: CATSRTDRFQETQYF
cdr3_nt: TGTGCCACCAGCAGAACGGACAGGTTCCAAGAGACCCAGTACTTC

d_call: -
clone_size: -
j_call: TRBJ2-1
v_call: TRBV4-1
cdr3_aa: CASSQVKSYEQFF
cdr3_nt: TGCGCCAGCAGCCAAGTAAAATCTTATGAGCAGTTCTTC

d_call: -
clone_size: -
j_call: TRBJ1-5
v_call: TRBV19
cdr3_aa: CASRPSTRTVNQPQHF
cdr3_nt: TGTGCCAGTAGGCCGTCGACCCGGACAGTGAATCAGCCCCAGCATTTT

d_call: TRBD2
clone_size: -
j_call: TRBJ2-1
v_call: TRBV4-1
cdr3_aa: CASSHEGLAGSSYNEQFF
cdr3_nt: TGCGCCAGCAGCCATGAAGGCCTAGCGGGTAGCTCCTACAATGAGCAGTTCTTC

d_call: TRBD2
clone_size: -
j_call: TRBJ2-4
v_call: TRBV28
cdr3_aa: CASSPRTSGRPSNIQYF
cdr3_nt: TGTGCCAGCAGTCCCCGGACTAGCGGGAGGCCTTCAAACATTCAGTACTTC

d_call: -
clone_size: -
j_call: TRBJ1-2
v_call: TRBV5-1
cdr3_aa: CASRLNSEGYTF
cdr3_nt: TGCGCCAGCAGGTTGAACTCGGAGGGCTACACCTTC

d_call: -
clone_size: -
j_call: TRBJ1-4
v_call: TRBV6-6
cdr3_aa: CASSPSGTNEKLFF
cdr3_nt: TGTGCCAGCAGCCCTAGTGGAACTAATGAAAAACTGTTTTTT

d_call: -
clone_size: -
j_call: TRBJ1-5
v_call: TRBV5-6
cdr3_aa: CASSLASREQPQHF
cdr3_nt: TGTGCCAGCAGCTTGGCTTCAAGGGAGCAGCCCCAGCATTTT

d_call: TRBD2
clone_size: -
j_call: TRBJ2-7
v_call: TRBV11-1
cdr3_aa: CASSLDGLALDEQYF
cdr3_nt: TGTGCCAGCAGCTTAGACGGACTAGCGTTAGACGAGCAGTACTTC

d_call: -
clone_size: few
j_call: TRBJ2-7
v_call: TRBV10-3
cdr3_aa: CAISEGFTYEQYF
cdr3_nt: TGTGCCATCAGTGAAGGATTCACCTACGAGCAGTACTTC

d_call: TRBD2
clone_size: few
j_call: TRBJ2-1
v_call: TRBV29-1
cdr3_aa: CSVEGLAGGPRSYNEQFF
cdr3_nt: TGCAGCGTTGAAGGGCTAGCGGGGGGACCCCGCTCCTACAATGAGCAGTTCTTC

d_call: -
clone_size: once
j_call: TRBJ1-2
v_call: TRBV7-2
cdr3_aa: CASTPEGFTNYGYTF
cdr3_nt: TGTGCCAGCACCCCTGAGGGCTTTACTAACTATGGCTACACCTTC

d_call: TRBD1
clone_size: -
j_call: TRBJ2-5
v_call: TRBV5-1
cdr3_aa: CASSLGTGQETQYF
cdr3_nt: TGCGCCAGCAGCTTGGGGACAGGCCAAGAGACCCAGTACTTC

d_call: TRBD1
clone_size: -
j_call: TRBJ2-1
v_call: TRBV30
cdr3_aa: CAWTAGGSYNEQFF
cdr3_nt: TGTGCCTGGACCGCAGGGGGCTCCTACAATGAGCAGTTCTTC

d_call: -
clone_size: once
j_call: TRBJ1-4
v_call: TRBV6-5
cdr3_aa: CASSYSSAPRGEKLFF
cdr3_nt: TGTGCCAGCAGTTACTCCTCTGCCCCCAGAGGTGAAAAACTGTTTTTT

d_call: -
clone_size: -
j_call: TRBJ1-2
v_call: TRBV2
cdr3_aa: CASSPRTRYGYTF
cdr3_nt: TGTGCCAGCAGTCCGAGGACACGTTATGGCTACACCTTC

d_call: -
clone_size: once
j_call: TRBJ1-2
v_call: TRBV25-1
cdr3_aa: CASSASTGPHYGYTF
cdr3_nt: TGTGCCAGCAGTGCCTCTACAGGGCCCCACTATGGCTACACCTTC

d_call: -
clone_size: -
j_call: TRBJ2-5
v_call: TRBV5-1
cdr3_aa: CASSLGRQTNQETQYF
cdr3_nt: TGCGCCAGCAGCTTGGGGCGGCAGACGAACCAAGAGACCCAGTACTTC

d_call: TRBD1
clone_size: -
j_call: TRBJ1-2
v_call: TRBV20-1
cdr3_aa: CSAIDRGGYTF
cdr3_nt: TGCAGTGCTATCGACAGGGGCGGCTACACCTTC

d_call: TRBD2
clone_size: -
j_call: TRBJ2-5
v_call: TRBV9
cdr3_aa: CASSVGGVRLETQYF
cdr3_nt: TGTGCCAGCAGCGTTGGGGGGGTAAGATTGGAGACCCAGTACTTC

d_call: TRBD1
clone_size: -
j_call: TRBJ1-4
v_call: TRBV5-6
cdr3_aa: CASRQTGLNEKLFF
cdr3_nt: TGTGCCAGCAGACAGACAGGGCTCAATGAAAAACTGTTTTTT

d_call: -
clone_size: -
j_call: TRBJ1-1
v_call: TRBV6-6
cdr3_aa: CASSYAGLNTEAFF
cdr3_nt: TGTGCCAGCAGTTACGCAGGTTTGAACACTGAAGCTTTCTTT

d_call: TRBD2
clone_size: -
j_call: TRBJ2-3
v_call: TRBV7-2
cdr3_aa: CASSKIAGVSTDTQYF
cdr3_nt: TGTGCCAGCAGTAAAATAGCGGGAGTGAGCACAGATACGCAGTATTTT

d_call: TRBD2
clone_size: -
j_call: TRBJ2-5
v_call: TRBV4-2
cdr3_aa: CASSQVGVAGGRAETQYF
cdr3_nt: TGTGCCAGCAGCCAAGTGGGAGTAGCGGGGGGTAGGGCGGAGACCCAGTACTTC

d_call: -
clone_size: -
j_call: TRBJ1-1
v_call: TRBV9
cdr3_aa: CASSVRDRLDTEAFF
cdr3_nt: TGTGCCAGCAGCGTACGAGACAGATTGGACACTGAAGCTTTCTTT

d_call: TRBD2
clone_size: -
j_call: TRBJ2-7
v_call: TRBV29-1
cdr3_aa: CSVIAGSREQYF
cdr3_nt: TGCAGCGTGATAGCGGGATCCCGCGAGCAGTACTTC

d_call: -
clone_size: -
j_call: TRBJ1-1
v_call: TRBV30
cdr3_aa: CAWSPYQGNTEAFF
cdr3_nt: TGTGCCTGGAGTCCATATCAGGGGAACACTGAAGCTTTCTTT

d_call: -
clone_size: -
j_call: TRBJ2-1
v_call: TRBV29-1
cdr3_aa: CSVGSSDTRFEQFF
cdr3_nt: TGCAGCGTTGGGAGTAGCGATACCCGTTTTGAGCAGTTCTTC